This T cell receptor beta chain was found in a study of CD8+CD57+ T cells in acquired aplastic anemia. Study-level background: On average, sorted CD4+ and CD8+ cells gave around 3.3 ug of DNA.

TCR beta VDJ and CDR3 profiling used genomic DNA as template. TCRdb reprocessed the reads via MiXCR and lists one record per CDR3 protein. The table has roughly 190,000 distinct CDR3 sequences, about 53% seen once. CDR1 and CDR2 from the germline V gene are MGHDK and SYGVNS. The V end lost 3 bases, the J end lost 0 bases, and 12 bases lay between the germline ends. The CDR3 runs 16 residues. The specimen sequenced was sorted CD4+, CD8+, or CD8+CD57+ T cells (not recorded which) from PBMCs. The chain combines TRBV25-1 with TRBJ1-3; no reliable D call. The TCR sequence derives from a human donor in good health, serving as a control. Here the CDR3 DNA reads TGTGCCAGCAGTGATTCCACCCGTACCTCTGGAAACACCATATATTTT. The encoded protein is CASSDSTRTSGNTIYF.